What follows are 15 T cell receptor beta chains derived from one specimen sequenced in a study of shared clonotypes between healthy human individuals. Clones were sequenced by immunoSEQ multiplex PCR, and TCRdb holds only the in-frame ones, with some missing. Of about 530,000 clones detected, about 96% appear once; the ten largest clones hold 0.06%. Sequenced input: naive CD4+ T cells sorted from blood. Specified subset: CD45RA+ positively selected. The receptors shown here come from a woman in her twenties or thirties in good health.

The chain combines TRBV10-3 with TRBJ1-1; D ambiguous. Trimming removed 8 bases at V and 5 bases at J, with 12 bases between. The germline V gene encodes CDR1 ENHRY and CDR2 SYGVKD. This CDR3 has 12 residues. The CDR3: CAIGVYGTEAFF. The CDR3 DNA reads TGTGCCATCGGGGTGTATGGGACTGAAGCTTTCTTT.

The genes are TRBV5-4 and TRBJ2-7; 12 nucleotides align to TRBD2. Germline-derived CDR1 and CDR2 are SGHNT and YYREEE (reference sequence). Unmatched junction bases numbered 3, after V lost 5 bases and J lost 6 bases. The CDR3 is 13 amino acids. The CDR3 here is CASSPGLAGEQYF. CDR3 in DNA: TGTGCCAGCAGTCCGGGACTAGCGGGCGAGCAGTACTTC.

The chain combines TRBV5-1 with TRBJ2-5; 8 nucleotides match TRBD1. The J call is uncertain, as TRBJ2-7 better fits the DNA end. The CDR3 is 14 amino acids. In germline, CDR1 is SGHRS, CDR2 YFSETQ. CDR3 sequence reads: CASSSRTGSYEQYF. The DNA of the CDR3 is TGCGCCAGCAGCTCGAGGACAGGGTCCTACGAGCAGTACTTC.

With regard to this clone: A junction boundary mismatches the germline segment, possibly from a read error. The same CDR3 arises from other DNA sequences in this sample as well. The V call is TRBV5-1, the J call TRBJ1-5; no clear D. Germline values: CDR1 SGHRS, CDR2 YFSETQ. This CDR3 is built from 15 residues. The CDR3 region is CASSLVPGNNQPQHF. The CDR3 bases are TGCGCCAGCAGCTTGGTTCCCGGCAACAATCAGCCCCAACATTTT.

The rearrangement joins TRBV5-1 to TRBJ2-7; no clear D. CDR1 is SGHRS, CDR2 YFSETQ, per germline. There are 11 residues in the CDR3. Trimming took off 5 bases at V and 4 bases at J, with 7 bases between the two ends. CDR3 in amino acids: CASRAQYEQYF. In DNA form, the CDR3 reads TGCGCCAGCAGGGCCCAGTACGAGCAGTACTTC.

The chain combines TRBV28 with TRBJ2-7; D remains unclear. The length of the CDR3 is 13 residues. V lost 5 bases and J lost 2, with 10 bases in between. Germline V gene data show CDR1 as MDHEN and CDR2 as SYDVKM. The CDR3 DNA reads as TGTGCCAGCAGTATTTCCCCCACCTACGAGCAGTACTTC. Protein sequence: CASSISPTYEQYF.

The chain employs TRBV11-3 and TRBJ1-1; a possible D gene is TRBD1 (6 bases). The germline gives CDR1 SGHNT, CDR2 YENEEA. V lost 5 bases to trimming and J lost 1 base, with 11 bases between them. This CDR3 has 14 amino acids. The CDR3 nucleotides read TGTGCCAGCAGCGAGGGGGAAACGAACACTGAAGCTTTCTTT. Protein product: CASSEGETNTEAFF. Full variable domain (missing parts from reference TRBV11-3 and TRBJ1-1): EAGVVQSPRYKIIEKKQPVAFWCNPISGHNTLYWYLQNLGQGPELLIRYENEEAVDDSQLPKDRFSAERLKGVDSTLKIQPAELGDSAVYLCASSEGETNTEAFFGQGTRLTVV.

The chain combines TRBV28 with TRBJ1-1, with TRBD1 matching 8 bases. Germline CDR1 reads MDHEN; CDR2 reads SYDVKM. Trimming removed 2 bases from V and 6 bases from J; junction bases left unmatched: 8. The CDR3 covers 15 residues. The CDR3, as DNA: TGTGCCAGCAGTTTACCGCAGGGGGCTAGCGCTGAAGCTTTCTTT. Protein: CASSLPQGASAEAFF.

In regard to this clone: The identical CDR3 is also encoded by other nucleotide sequences in the sample. V gene TRBV15 combines with J gene TRBJ2-5; 9 positions agree with TRBD1. Losses at the gene ends were 3 bases for V and 5 bases for J; bases not matched to a gene: 4. Per the germline V gene, CDR1 is LNHNV and CDR2 is YYDKDF (reference sequence). This CDR3 has 14 residues. CDR3 protein: CATSRDRGTETQYF. In nucleotides, the CDR3 is TGTGCCACCAGCAGGGACAGGGGAACGGAGACCCAGTACTTC.

This clone was counted a single time. The chain recombines TRBV4-1 with TRBJ2-7; no clear D gene. The CDR3 has 14 amino acids. The germline V and J ends were trimmed by 3 bases and 2 bases, with 11 bases remaining between them. Germline V CDR1 and CDR2: MGHRA, YSYEKL. The CDR3 nucleotides are TGCGCCAGCAGCCATGACGGCCGTACCTACGAGCAGTACTTC. Encoded protein: CASSHDGRTYEQYF.

The chain couples TRBV4-1 to TRBJ2-2; the match to TRBD2 covers 10 bases. With 3 bases clipped from V and 8 bases from J, the junction kept 15 bases outside the gene matches. There are 18 residues in the CDR3. The germline V gene encodes CDR1 MGHRA and CDR2 YSYEKL. In nucleotides, the CDR3 is TGCGCCAGCAGCCACAACAAACCCGGGACTAGCGTCGGAGGGGAGCTGTTTTTT. Translating gives CASSHNKPGTSVGGELFF.

The chain carries TRBV18 and TRBJ2-2, with a possible D match to TRBD2 (5 bases). This CDR3 comprises 13 residues. Germline CDR1 KGHSH, CDR2 LQKENI. V lost 11 bases, J lost 1 base, and 11 bases lay in between. For the CDR3, the DNA is TGTGCCGGAGCGGAGCTGAACACCGGGGAGCTGTTTTTT. This sequence encodes CAGAELNTGELFF.

J is TRBJ2-7 and V is TRBV6-1; TRBD2 aligns across 10 bases. CDR1 is MNHNS and CDR2 is SASEGT in the germline V gene. The CDR3 extends over 15 amino acids. The V and J ends lost 1 base and 5 bases, in that order; junction bases with no gene match: 5. The CDR3 DNA reads TGTGCCAGCAGTGAAGGAGCTAGCGGGAGAGACGAGCAGTACTTC. Amino acid sequence: CASSEGASGRDEQYF.

The chain combines TRBV9 with TRBJ2-1, with 8 bases lining up with TRBD2. The germline V gene encodes CDR1 SGDLS and CDR2 YYNGEE. The ends lost 7 bases at V and 0 bases at J; junction bases unmatched: 15. The CDR3 totals 18 residues. The CDR3 bases are TGTGCCAGCGGTGGACTCGGTCAGCGGGGGTTCTCCTACAATGAGCAGTTCTTC. It translates to CASGGLGQRGFSYNEQFF.

A word on this clone: Within the sample, other DNA sequences also encode this same CDR3. This chain uses TRBV5-1 with TRBJ1-1; unclear D gene. V was trimmed by 0 bases and J by 1 base, leaving 10 bases between them. The CDR3 is 15 residues long. The germline V gene encodes CDR1 SGHRS and CDR2 YFSETQ. CDR3 coding DNA: TGCGCCAGCAGCTTGGTAGGTGCGGGGAACACTGAAGCTTTCTTT. Translation gives CASSLVGAGNTEAFF.